A single sample is the source of the 20 T cell receptor beta chains below, sequenced in a study of shared T cell receptors in the human thymus. The data were produced by immunoSEQ multiplex PCR, yet TCRdb's version contains in-frame clones alone and is incomplete. The sample has hundreds of thousands of clones, 80% to 90% seen once; the top ten hold roughly 0.0087%. The same specimen was also included in a second study, on human thymus T cells.

The sequenced material came from thymocytes. These receptors were taken from a boy less than two years old with a congenital heart defect.

DNA of the CDR3: TGTGCCAGCAGCCGCCCTAGCGGGCGGTACCAAGAGACCCAGTACTTC. Its protein product is CASSRPSGRYQETQYF. V and J are TRBV11-2 and TRBJ2-5; TRBD2 matches 8 bases. Germline loops: CDR1 SGHAT, CDR2 FQNNGV. This CDR3 region has 16 residues. The J segment lost 0 bases and the V segment lost 5 bases, leaving 8 bases of the junction unmatched. The entire variable domain, with the rest obtained from reference TRBV11-2 and TRBJ2-5, is as follows: EAGVAQSPRYKIIEKRQSVAFWCNPISGHATLYWYQQILGQGPKLLIQFQNNGVVDDSQLPKDRFSAERLKGVDSTLKIQPAKLEDSAVYLCASSRPSGRYQETQYFGPGTRLLVL.

The CDR3 bases are TGCGCCAGCAGCTTGGCCAAGAGGCTGGGACAGCCTAACACTGAAGCTTTCTTT. Translated: CASSLAKRLGQPNTEAFF. This chain connects TRBV5-1 to TRBJ1-1; 7 nucleotides match TRBD1. The junction had 13 bases not matched to a gene; V was cut back by 0 bases and J by 2 bases. This CDR3 spans 18 amino acids. CDR1 and CDR2 (germline): SGHRS, YFSETQ. The entire variable domain, with the rest obtained from reference TRBV5-1 and TRBJ1-1, is as follows: KAGVTQTPRYLIKTRGQQVTLSCSPISGHRSVSWYQQTPGQGLQFLFEYFSETQRNKGNFPGRFSGRQFSNSRSEMNVSTLELGDSALYLCASSLAKRLGQPNTEAFFGQGTRLTVV.

V and J are TRBV7-9 and TRBJ2-7, with 10 bases identical to TRBD1. Germline loops: CDR1 SEHNR, CDR2 FQNEAQ (reference sequence). J was trimmed by 0 bases and V by 4 bases; bases with no gene match: 6. The CDR3 is made up of 16 amino acids. Here the CDR3 reads CASSSSGTGDSYEQYF. Written as DNA, the CDR3 is TGTGCCAGCAGCTCGTCCGGGACAGGGGACTCCTACGAGCAGTACTTC.

The chain combines TRBV6-5 with TRBJ2-5, with D unclear. The CDR3 length is 13 residues. The V gene's germline CDR1 is MNHEY and CDR2 SVGAGI. V gave up 0 bases and J gave up 5 bases, with 7 bases separating them. The CDR3 DNA reads as TGTGCCAGCAGTTACTCTAGTCGCGAGACCCAGTACTTC. This encodes CASSYSSRETQYF.

The chain recombines TRBV1 with TRBJ2-3; the table's D call, TRBD2, was not checked against the DNA. TRBV1 is a known pseudogene. There are 18 residues in the CDR3. As DNA, the CDR3 is TGCACCAGCAGCCAAGTGGTGGGGCTAGCGGGAGTAGGAGATACGCAGTATTTT. Translating gives CTSSQVVGLAGVGDTQYF.

The chain uses TRBV18 and TRBJ2-4, with 7 positions matching TRBD1. Trimming cost V 3 bases and J 4 bases; bases outside gene matches: 9. Germline V gene sequence: CDR1 KGHSH, CDR2 LQKENI. CDR3 length equals 16 residues. This CDR3 is CASSPIDRVGKNIQYF. CDR3 nucleotide sequence: TGTGCCAGCTCACCTATTGACAGGGTGGGAAAAAACATTCAGTACTTC. Together with reference TRBV18 and TRBJ2-4, the CDR3 gives the full variable domain: NAGVMQNPRHLVRRRGQEARLRCSPMKGHSHVYWYRQLPEEGLKFMVYLQKENIIDESGMPKERFSAEFPKEGPSILRIQQVVRGDSAAYFCASSPIDRVGKNIQYFGAGTRLSVL.

V is TRBV7-2 and J is TRBJ2-7, with TRBD2 matching over 11 bases. The V segment lost 7 bases and the J segment 3 bases; nucleotides outside the gene matches: 14. Germline V gene lookup returns CDR1 SGHTA and CDR2 FQGNSA. The CDR3 totals 17 residues. This CDR3 is CASTHLGVTSGGYEQYF. CDR3 sequence (DNA): TGTGCCAGCACCCACCTGGGGGTTACTAGCGGGGGCTACGAGCAGTACTTC.

The sample holds one count of this clone. The gene calls are TRBV30 and TRBJ2-7; possible D gene TRBD2, 7 bases. This CDR3 is built from 13 residues. Germline assignment: CDR1 GTSNPN and CDR2 SVGIG (reference sequence). The germline V and J ends were trimmed by 3 bases and 2 bases, with 11 bases remaining between them. The CDR3 nucleotides read TGTGCCTGGAGGGCGGGGGCGACCTACGAGCAGTACTTC. Translating it yields CAWRAGATYEQYF.

The chain combines TRBV28 with TRBJ1-5; 7 bases match TRBD1. The germline V gene has CDR1 MDHEN and CDR2 SYDVKM. The J segment lost 3 bases and the V segment lost 3 bases, leaving 5 bases of the junction unmatched. CDR3 length: 15 residues. CDR3 loop: CASSFTGEDNQPQHF. In DNA form, the CDR3 reads TGTGCCAGCAGTTTTACAGGGGAGGACAATCAGCCCCAGCATTTT.

This clone was seen a few times. The V call is TRBV25-1, the J call TRBJ2-5; TRBD1 might be the D (5 bases). The CDR3 length is 14 residues. Deletions cut 1 base from V and 2 bases from J, with 8 bases between. Germline V gene lookup returns CDR1 MGHDK and CDR2 SYGVNS. The CDR3 loop reads CASSEFRQQETQYF. For the CDR3, the DNA is TGTGCCAGCAGTGAATTCCGACAGCAAGAGACCCAGTACTTC.

The rearrangement joins TRBV19 to TRBJ1-5, with 10 bases that match TRBD1. The ends lost 3 bases at V and 5 bases at J; junction bases unmatched: 16. This CDR3 spans 19 amino acids. Germline V gives CDR1 LNHDA, CDR2 SQIVND (reference sequence). The CDR3: CASSISRKVRQGADQPQHF. The CDR3 DNA is TGTGCCAGTAGTATTTCGCGTAAAGTCCGACAGGGGGCCGATCAGCCCCAGCATTTT.

The gene calls are TRBV11-2 and TRBJ2-7, with 7 bases fitting TRBD1. In germline, CDR1 is SGHAT, CDR2 FQNNGV. The CDR3 has 17 amino acids. The J segment lost 4 bases and the V segment lost 0 bases, leaving 12 bases of the junction unmatched. The CDR3 coding sequence is TGTGCCAGCAGCTTAGATCGGCAAGAGGGGGCAAGGTACGAGCAGTACTTC. Protein product: CASSLDRQEGARYEQYF.

The chain employs TRBV5-6 and TRBJ1-5; the match to TRBD1 covers 9 bases. This CDR3 has 18 residues. Germline loops: CDR1 SGHDT, CDR2 YYEEEE. Trimming removed 3 bases from V and 9 bases from J; junction bases left unmatched: 19. The CDR3 DNA reads TGTGCCAGCAGCTCCAATGGACAGGGGCCAGGTTTGTCGTCGCCCCAGCATTTT. Protein: CASSSNGQGPGLSSPQHF. Full variable domain (rest looked up from reference TRBV5-6 and TRBJ1-5): DAGVTQSPTHLIKTRGQQVTLRCSPKSGHDTVSWYQQALGQGPQFIFQYYEEEERQRGNFPDRFSGHQFPNYSSELNVNALLLGDSALYLCASSSNGQGPGLSSPQHFGDGTRLSIL.

The V gene is TRBV11-2, the J gene TRBJ1-2, with D possibly being TRBD1 (5 bases). Germline loops: CDR1 SGHAT, CDR2 FQNNGV. The V gene lost 1 base and the J gene lost 3 bases, with 12 bases spanning the gap. CDR3 length: 15 amino acids. For the CDR3, the DNA is TGTGCCAGCAGCTTAGGGGGCCGGAGAGACTATGGCTACACCTTC. The encoded protein is CASSLGGRRDYGYTF.

This clone appeared a single time. The junction shows a germline mismatch at one end, possibly a read error. V is TRBV7-7 and J is TRBJ2-7, with 11 bases fitting TRBD1. The CDR3 spans 15 residues. CDR1 and CDR2 (germline): SSHAT, FNYEAQ (reference sequence). Written as DNA, the CDR3 is TGTGCTAGCAGCCCCGCGGGACAGGGGGAAGGCGAGCAGTACTTC. It is translated as CASSPAGQGEGEQYF. The complete variable domain, with remaining parts taken from reference TRBV7-7 and TRBJ2-7, reads GAGVSQSPRYKVTKRGQDVTLRCDPISSHATLYWYQQALGQGPEFLTYFNYEAQPDKSGLPSDRFSAERPEGSISTLTIQRTEQRDSAMYRCASSPAGQGEGEQYFGPGTRLTVT.

The chain uses TRBV19 and TRBJ1-5; D might be TRBD1 (5 bases). Germline values: CDR1 LNHDA, CDR2 SQIVND (reference sequence). The CDR3 spans 16 residues. The germline V and J ends were trimmed by 3 bases and 0 bases, with 12 bases remaining between them. This CDR3 reads CASSISQGISNQPQHF. CDR3 sequence (DNA): TGTGCCAGTAGTATCTCTCAGGGAATTAGCAATCAGCCCCAGCATTTT.

The chain uses TRBV7-6 and TRBJ2-7; TRBD2 is a possible D gene (5 bases). This CDR3 contains 14 residues. The V end was cut by 1 base, the J end by 3 bases, with 10 bases between. CDR1 is SGHVS and CDR2 is FNYEAQ in the germline V gene. The chain's CDR3 is CASSLEPGNYEQYF. The CDR3, as DNA: TGTGCCAGCAGCTTAGAACCGGGAAACTACGAGCAGTACTTC.

DNA for the CDR3: TGTGCCAGCAGTGAATGGGGGCCGGACTCCTACGAGCAGTACTTC. Translating it yields CASSEWGPDSYEQYF. The V and J genes are TRBV25-1 and TRBJ2-7; D is possibly TRBD1 (6 bases). The CDR3 totals 15 residues. Germline V gene data show CDR1 as MGHDK and CDR2 as SYGVNS. V was shortened by 1 base and J by 0 bases, with 10 bases between the two germline ends.

V gene TRBV5-1 combines with J gene TRBJ2-7; perhaps TRBD1 as D (5 bases). V was pared by 0 bases and J by 0 bases, with 13 bases between. The CDR3 is 16 amino acids. Germline lookup yields CDR1 SGHRS and CDR2 YFSETQ. The DNA for the CDR3 is TGCGCCAGCAGCTTGGTACAGGCTAGGAGCTCCTACGAGCAGTACTTC. As protein: CASSLVQARSSYEQYF.

The chain couples TRBV4-1 to TRBJ2-1; tentatively, D is TRBD2 (5 bases). Germline CDR1 reads MGHRA; CDR2 reads YSYEKL. V lost 3 bases and J 6 bases, leaving 15 bases between the germline ends. This CDR3 has 15 amino acids. The CDR3 DNA follows: TGCGCCAGCAGCCAGGACCACAAGGGAGTCAATGAGCAGTTCTTC. Translation gives CASSQDHKGVNEQFF.